This passage covers 2 T cell receptor beta chains from one sample sequenced in a study of early T cells in non-severe SARS-CoV-2 infection. TCRdb called the 5' RACE reads again in MiXCR, with one record for every CDR3 protein. The sample holds around 76,000 distinct CDR3 sequences, over 9% seen once. Specimen: whole blood. The receptors originated from an adult who was a healthcare worker with PCR-confirmed SARS-CoV-2 infection or an uninfected control (not recorded which).

This chain joins TRBV19 and TRBJ1-3; no reliable D call. Trimming took 3 bases from V and 2 from J, leaving 11 bases between them. The germline V gene encodes CDR1 LNHDA and CDR2 SQIVND (reference sequence). This CDR3 region has 15 residues. The CDR3 region is CASSIYGSTGNTIYF. In DNA, the CDR3 is TGTGCCAGTAGTATTTACGGGAGTACTGGAAACACCATATATTTT.

In this sample, this clonotype turned up many times. The DNA of the CDR3 is TGTGCCAGCAGCCCCGGCGAGAGGGTGCAAGAGACCCAGTACTTC. This encodes CASSPGERVQETQYF. V usage is TRBV3-1 and J usage is TRBJ2-5, with D possibly matching TRBD2 (5 bases). Between the trimmed V and J ends, which lost 4 bases and 2 bases, there was a span of 14 bases. Germline V gene lookup returns CDR1 LGHDT and CDR2 YNNKEL (reference sequence). This CDR3 region has 15 residues.